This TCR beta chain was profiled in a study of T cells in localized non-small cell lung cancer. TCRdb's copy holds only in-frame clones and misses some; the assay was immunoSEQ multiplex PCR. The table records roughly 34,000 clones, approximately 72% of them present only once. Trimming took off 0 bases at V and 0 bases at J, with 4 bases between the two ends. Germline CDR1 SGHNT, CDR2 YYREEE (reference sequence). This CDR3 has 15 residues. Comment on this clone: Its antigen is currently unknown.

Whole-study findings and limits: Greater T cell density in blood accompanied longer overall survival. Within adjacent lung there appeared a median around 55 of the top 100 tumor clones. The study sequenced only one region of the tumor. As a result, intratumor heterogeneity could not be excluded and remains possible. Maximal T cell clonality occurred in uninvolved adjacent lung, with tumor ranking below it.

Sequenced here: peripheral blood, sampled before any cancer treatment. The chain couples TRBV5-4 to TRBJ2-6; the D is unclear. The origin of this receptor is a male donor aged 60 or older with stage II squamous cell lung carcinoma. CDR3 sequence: CASSLVDSGANVLTF. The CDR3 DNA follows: TGTGCCAGCAGCTTGGTCGACTCTGGGGCCAACGTCCTGACTTTC.